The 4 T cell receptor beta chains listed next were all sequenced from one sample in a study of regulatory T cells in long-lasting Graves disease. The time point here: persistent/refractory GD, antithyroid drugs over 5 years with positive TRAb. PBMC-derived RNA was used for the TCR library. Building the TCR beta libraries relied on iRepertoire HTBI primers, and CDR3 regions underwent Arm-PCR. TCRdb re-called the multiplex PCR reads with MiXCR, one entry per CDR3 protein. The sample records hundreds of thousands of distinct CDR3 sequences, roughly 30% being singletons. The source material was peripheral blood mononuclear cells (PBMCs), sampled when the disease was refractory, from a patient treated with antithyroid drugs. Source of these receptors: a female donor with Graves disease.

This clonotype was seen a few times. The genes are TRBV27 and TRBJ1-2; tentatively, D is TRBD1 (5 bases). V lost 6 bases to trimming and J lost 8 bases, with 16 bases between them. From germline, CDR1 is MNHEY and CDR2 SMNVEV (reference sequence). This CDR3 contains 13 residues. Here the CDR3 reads CASSSTGTTGYTF. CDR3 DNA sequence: TGTGCCAGCAGCTCAACCGGGACGACAGGCTACACCTTC.

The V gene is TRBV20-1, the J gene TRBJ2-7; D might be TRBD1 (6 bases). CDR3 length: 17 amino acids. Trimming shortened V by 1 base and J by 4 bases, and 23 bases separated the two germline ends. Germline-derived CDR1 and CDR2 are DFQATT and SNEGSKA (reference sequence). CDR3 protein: CSARGPTGQGCAYEQYF. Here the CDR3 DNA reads TGCAGTGCTAGAGGACCGACAGGACAAGGCTGCGCGTACGAGCAGTACTTC.

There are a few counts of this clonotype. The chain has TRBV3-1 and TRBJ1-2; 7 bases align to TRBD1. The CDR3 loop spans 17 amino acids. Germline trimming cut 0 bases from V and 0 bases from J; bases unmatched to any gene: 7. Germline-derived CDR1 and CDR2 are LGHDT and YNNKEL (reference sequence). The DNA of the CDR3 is TGTGCCAGCAGCCAAGAGGGGTGGGGACAGCCTAACTATGGCTACACCTTC. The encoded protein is CASSQEGWGQPNYGYTF.

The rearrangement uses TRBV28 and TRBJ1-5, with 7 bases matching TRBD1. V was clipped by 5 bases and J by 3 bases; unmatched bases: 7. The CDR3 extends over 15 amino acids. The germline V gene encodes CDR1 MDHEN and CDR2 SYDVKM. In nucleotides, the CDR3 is TGTGCCAGCAGTGGGACAGACCAACACAATCAGCCCCAGCATTTT. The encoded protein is CASSGTDQHNQPQHF.